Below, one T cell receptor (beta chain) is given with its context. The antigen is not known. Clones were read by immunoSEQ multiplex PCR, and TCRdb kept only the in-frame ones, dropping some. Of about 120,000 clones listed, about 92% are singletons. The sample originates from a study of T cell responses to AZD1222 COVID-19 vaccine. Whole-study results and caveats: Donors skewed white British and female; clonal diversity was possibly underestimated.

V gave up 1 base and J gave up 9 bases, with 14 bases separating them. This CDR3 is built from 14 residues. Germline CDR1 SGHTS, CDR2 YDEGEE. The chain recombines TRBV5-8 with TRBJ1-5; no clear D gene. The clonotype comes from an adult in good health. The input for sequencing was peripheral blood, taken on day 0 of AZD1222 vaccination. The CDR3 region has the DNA TGTGCCAGCAGCTTGTACTCAACCGCAGCGCCCCAGCATTTT. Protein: CASSLYSTAAPQHF. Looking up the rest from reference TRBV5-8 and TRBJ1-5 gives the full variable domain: EAGVTQSPTHLIKTRGQQATLRCSPISGHTSVYWYQQALGLGLQFLLWYDEGEERNRGNFPPRFSGRQFPNYSSELNVNALELEDSALYLCASSLYSTAAPQHFGDGTRLSIL.